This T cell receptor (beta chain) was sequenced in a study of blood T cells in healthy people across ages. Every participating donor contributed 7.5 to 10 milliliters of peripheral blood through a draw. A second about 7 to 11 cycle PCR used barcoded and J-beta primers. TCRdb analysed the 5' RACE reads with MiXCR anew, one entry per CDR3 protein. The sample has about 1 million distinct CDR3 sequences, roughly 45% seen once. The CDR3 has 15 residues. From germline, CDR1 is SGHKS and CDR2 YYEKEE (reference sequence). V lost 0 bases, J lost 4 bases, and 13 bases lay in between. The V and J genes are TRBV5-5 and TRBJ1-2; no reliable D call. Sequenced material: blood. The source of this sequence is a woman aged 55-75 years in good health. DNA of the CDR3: TGTGCCAGCAGCTTGGATCCTGACACGTCCTATGGCTACACCTTC. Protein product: CASSLDPDTSYGYTF.